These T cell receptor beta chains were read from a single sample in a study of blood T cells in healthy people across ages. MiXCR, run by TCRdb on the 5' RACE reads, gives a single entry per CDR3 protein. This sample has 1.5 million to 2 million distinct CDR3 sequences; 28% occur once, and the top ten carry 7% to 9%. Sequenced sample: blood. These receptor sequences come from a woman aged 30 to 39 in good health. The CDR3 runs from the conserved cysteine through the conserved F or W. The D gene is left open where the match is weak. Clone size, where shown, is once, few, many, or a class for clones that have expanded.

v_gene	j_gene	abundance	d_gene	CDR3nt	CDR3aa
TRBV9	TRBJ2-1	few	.	TGTGCCAGCAGCGTTGCGACTACTTACAATGAGCAGTTCTTC	CASSVATTYNEQFF
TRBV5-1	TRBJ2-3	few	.	TGCGCCAGCACCGACGCTAGCACAGATACGCAGTATTTT	CASTDASTDTQYF
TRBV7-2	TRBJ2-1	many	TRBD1	TGTGCCAGCAGCTACAGGGGATATGAGCAGTTCTTC	CASSYRGYEQFF
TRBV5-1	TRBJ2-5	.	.	TGCGCCAGCAGCTTGTCCGTGGGTCGGGAGACCCAGTACTTC	CASSLSVGRETQYF
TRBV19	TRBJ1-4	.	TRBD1	TGTGCCAGTAGTAGAGGGACAGGGACGTCTCCCTTGTTTTTT	CASSRGTGTSPLFF
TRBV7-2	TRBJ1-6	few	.	TGTGCCAGCAGCTTAGGCCCGGGGGCCAATTCACCCCTCCACTTT	CASSLGPGANSPLHF
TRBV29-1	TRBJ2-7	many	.	TGCAGCGTCCCTAGGGGCAGCTCCTACGAGCAGTACTTC	CSVPRGSSYEQYF
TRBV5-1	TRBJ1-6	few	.	TGCGCCAGCAGCCCCGCGGGCACGACTAATTCACCCCTCCACTTT	CASSPAGTTNSPLHF
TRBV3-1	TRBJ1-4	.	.	TGTGCCAGCAGCCAAGCACGGGGGGGGCAGAATGAAAAACTGTTTTTT	CASSQARGGQNEKLFF
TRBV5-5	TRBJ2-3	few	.	TGTGCCAGCTTGGAAACGGATACGCAGTATTTT	CASLETDTQYF
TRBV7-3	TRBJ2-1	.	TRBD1	TGTGCCAGCAGCGTGACCGGGACAGGGCACGATGAGCAGTTCTTC	CASSVTGTGHDEQFF
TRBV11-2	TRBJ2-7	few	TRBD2	TGTGCCAGCAGCTCAGTCCTTAGCGGGAGACTACGCGAGCAGTACTTC	CASSSVLSGRLREQYF
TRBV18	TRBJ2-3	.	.	TGTGCCAGCTCACCACTTGAGACCACACCCAGGGGCGCAGAGTCCACAGATACGCAGTATTTT	CASSPLETTPRGAESTDTQYF
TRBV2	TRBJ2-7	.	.	TGTGCCGGCAGACACACCGCCGGGACCTACGAGCAGTACTTC	CAGRHTAGTYEQYF
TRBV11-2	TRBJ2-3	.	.	TGTGCCAGCAGGATCCAGGGGGGGGGCACAGATACGCAGTATTTT	CASRIQGGGTDTQYF
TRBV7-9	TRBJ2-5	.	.	TGTGCCAGCAGCTCCCGGGACTCCCCGAGCGGGGAGACCCAGTACTTC	CASSSRDSPSGETQYF
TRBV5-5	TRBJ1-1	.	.	TGTGCCAGCAGGTTAGGGGTTTACACTGAAGCTTTCTTT	CASRLGVYTEAFF
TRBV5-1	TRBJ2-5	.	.	TGCGCCAGCAGCTTGGCCGTCAGTAATCAAGAGACCCAGTACTTC	CASSLAVSNQETQYF
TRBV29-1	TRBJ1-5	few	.	TGCAGTTCAGGGTCAAATCGGCCCCAGCATTTT	CSSGSNRPQHF
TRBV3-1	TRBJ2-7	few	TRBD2	TGTGCCAGCAGCCGGACTAGCGGGAGTAGTTACAATGAGCAGTACTTC	CASSRTSGSSYNEQYF
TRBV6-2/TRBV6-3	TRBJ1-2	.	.	TGTGCCAGCACCAAGCTTGGGCAGAACTATGGCTACACCTTC	CASTKLGQNYGYTF
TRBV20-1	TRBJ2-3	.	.	TGCAGTGCTAGGGGCCAGGGTTGGGATACGCAGTATTTT	CSARGQGWDTQYF
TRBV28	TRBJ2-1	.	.	TGTGCCAGCAGACTATCCAGTGAGGGGTCGCAGTTCTTC	CASRLSSEGSQFF
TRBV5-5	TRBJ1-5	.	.	TGTGCCAGCAGCTTGGTCCCGGATAATGGGCCCCAGCATTTT	CASSLVPDNGPQHF
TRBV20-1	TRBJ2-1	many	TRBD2	TGCAGTGCTAGATACTCTAGCGGGAGGTATATGGGGCAGTTCTTC	CSARYSSGRYMGQFF
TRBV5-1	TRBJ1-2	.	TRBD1	TGCGCCAGCAGCTTGGAAGGGGGCGAGGGCTACACCTTC	CASSLEGGEGYTF
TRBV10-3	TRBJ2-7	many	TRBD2	TGTGCCACCGGGATAGCGGGGTTCTACGAGCAGTACTTC	CATGIAGFYEQYF
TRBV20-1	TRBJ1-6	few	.	TGCAGTGCTAGAGAGATCGGACAGCTAAGTAATTCACCCCTCCACTTT	CSAREIGQLSNSPLHF
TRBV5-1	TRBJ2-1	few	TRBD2	TGCGCCGGCAGCTTGGTTAGTCCAGCGGGAGGCGGTAGAGATGAGCAGTTCTTC	CAGSLVSPAGGGRDEQFF
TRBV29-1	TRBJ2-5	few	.	TGCAGCGTTGAATCAGGGACCCAGACCCAGTACTTC	CSVESGTQTQYF
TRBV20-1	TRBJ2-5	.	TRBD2	TGCAGTGCCAACCGGGGGGGAGGGCGGGAGACCCAGTACTTC	CSANRGGGRETQYF
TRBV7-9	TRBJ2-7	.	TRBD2	TGTGCCAGCAGCGCTCTCGGGGTAGCGGGGGGCGAGCAGTACTTC	CASSALGVAGGEQYF
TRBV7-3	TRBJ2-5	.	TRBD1	TGTGCCAGCAGCCCTCAGGGACAGATAGAAGAGACCCAGTACTTC	CASSPQGQIEETQYF
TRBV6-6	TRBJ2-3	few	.	TGTGCCAGCAGTTACTCGATGGCTAGCCGGGAGCAGTATTTT	CASSYSMASREQYF
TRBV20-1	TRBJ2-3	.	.	TGCAGTGCTGCGGGACCCAAGAGCACAGATACGCAGTATTTT	CSAAGPKSTDTQYF
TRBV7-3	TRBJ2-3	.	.	TGTGCCAGCAGCCCCGGGATTACTAGCACAGATACGCAGTATTTT	CASSPGITSTDTQYF
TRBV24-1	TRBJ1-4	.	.	TGTGCCACCCCTAATAACGCTGCAACTAATGAAAAACTGTTTTTT	CATPNNAATNEKLFF
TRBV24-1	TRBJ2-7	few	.	TGTGCCACCAGTGAGCCGGACGATCCCGAGCAGTACTTC	CATSEPDDPEQYF
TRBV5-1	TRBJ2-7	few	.	TGCGTCAGCAGGTTGAGTTCCGCGGTCTACGAGCAGTACTTC	CVSRLSSAVYEQYF
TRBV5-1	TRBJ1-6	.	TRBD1	TGCGCCAGCAGCTTGAAGGGACAGGGATCTTCACCCCTCCACTTT	CASSLKGQGSSPLHF
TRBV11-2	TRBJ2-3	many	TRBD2	TGTGCCAGCAGCTTAGACCGAGCGGGAGTTTCTGATACGCAGTATTTT	CASSLDRAGVSDTQYF
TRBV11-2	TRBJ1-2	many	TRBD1	TGTGCCAGCAGCTTTGTGACAGGGGGATATGGCTACACCTTC	CASSFVTGGYGYTF
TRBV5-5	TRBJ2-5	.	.	TGTGCCAGCAGCGAGAGCCTTCAAGGAGAGACCCAGTACTTC	CASSESLQGETQYF
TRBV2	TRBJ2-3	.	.	TGTGCCAGCAGTGAAGGAAGAGGCGGAGACACAGATACGCAGTATTTT	CASSEGRGGDTDTQYF
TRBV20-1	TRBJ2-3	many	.	TGCAGTGCTAACCCAATAGATACGCAGTATTTT	CSANPIDTQYF
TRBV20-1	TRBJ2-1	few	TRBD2	TGCAGTGCTAGCGACGGTTTAGCGGGCGGGCGCTACAATGAGCAGTTCTTC	CSASDGLAGGRYNEQFF
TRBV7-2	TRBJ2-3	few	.	TGTGCCAGCAGCTCCGGGCCGCATACTAGCACAGATACGCAGTATTTT	CASSSGPHTSTDTQYF
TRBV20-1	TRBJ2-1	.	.	TGCAGTTCCAAACTACTCGGGAGACTAAACGAGCAGTTCTTC	CSSKLLGRLNEQFF
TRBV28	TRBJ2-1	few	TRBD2	TGTGCCAGCAGTTTACTGACTAGCGGGGGGGCGGATGAGCAGTTCTTC	CASSLLTSGGADEQFF
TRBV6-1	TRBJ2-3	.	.	TGTGCCAGCAGTGTGAGAACAGCGGGCCGCCGAAGCACAGATACGCAGTATTTT	CASSVRTAGRRSTDTQYF
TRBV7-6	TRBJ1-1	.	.	TGTGCCAGCAGCCCCAAGGGTGGCCTCCGGGCTTTCTTT	CASSPKGGLRAFF
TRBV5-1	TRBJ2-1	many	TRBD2	TGTGCCAGCAGTTTACTAGCGGGATATGAGCAGTTCTTC	CASSLLAGYEQFF
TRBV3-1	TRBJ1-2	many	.	TGTGCCAGCAGCCAAGAGGGGTATGGCTACACCTTC	CASSQEGYGYTF
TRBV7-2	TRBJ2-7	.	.	TGTGCCAGCAGCCCGAGACCCGGGGCTAACTCCTACGAGCAGTACTTC	CASSPRPGANSYEQYF
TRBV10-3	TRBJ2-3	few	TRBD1	TGTGCCATCAGTGCCGACAGGGATGGGGATACGCAGTATTTT	CAISADRDGDTQYF
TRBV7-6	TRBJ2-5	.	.	TGTGCCAGCAGCTTAGAGCAGGCTCGGGGGGAGACCCAGTACTTC	CASSLEQARGETQYF
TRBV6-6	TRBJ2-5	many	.	TGTGCCAGCAGTTTCCAAGGCCGACTTATGGAGACCCAGTACTTC	CASSFQGRLMETQYF